This is a list of T cell receptor beta chains from one sample in a study of Graves' ophthalmopathy and Graves' hyperthyroidism. In TCRdb, the multiplex PCR reads were re-called with MiXCR into one record per CDR3 protein. The table records hundreds of thousands of distinct CDR3 sequences, over 15% of them present only once. Material: peripheral blood. Receptor source: a woman in her late teens or twenties with stable Graves' hyperthyroidism. CDR3s include the opening cysteine and the closing phenylalanine or tryptophan. Each record gives: CDR3 DNA, CDR3 protein, J gene, V gene, D gene, clone size. D genes are given only for firm matches. Size is stated for part of the rows, as once, few or many counts, or as a class when the clone is expanded.

TGTGCCAGCATGAGTCCTAGTGGCTACACCTTC CASMSPSGYTF TRBJ1-2 TRBV27 NA many
TGCGCCAGCAGCTACAGGACAGGCCGCCTCTACGAGCAGTACTTC CASSYRTGRLYEQYF TRBJ2-7 TRBV5-1 TRBD1 many
TGTGCCACCGGGACAGCTAATTCACCCCTCCACTTT CATGTANSPLHF TRBJ1-6 TRBV19 TRBD1 many
TGCGCCAGCAGCTACCCGTCCATATACAGGGCTGAGCCTGGGGCCAACGTCCTGACTTTC CASSYPSIYRAEPGANVLTF TRBJ2-6 TRBV5-1 NA NA
TGTGCCAGCCAAATGGCTGTTGAAAAACTGTTTTTT CASQMAVEKLFF TRBJ1-4 TRBV2 NA NA
TGTGCCAGCAGAGCACAGGGGTCCAAAAACATTCAGTACTTC CASRAQGSKNIQYF TRBJ2-4 TRBV2 TRBD1 many
TGTGCCAGCAGCCAAGGAACTAGCGGGGGGGCGAACACCGGGGAGCTGTTTTTT CASSQGTSGGANTGELFF TRBJ2-2 TRBV3-1 TRBD2 NA
TGTGCTAGTGGTTTATCGGGGGGAGGGATGAACACTGAAGCTTTCTTT CASGLSGGGMNTEAFF TRBJ1-1 TRBV12-5 NA many
TGTGCCAGCAGCCCCCGGGACAGGGGTACCGGGGAGCTGTTTTTT CASSPRDRGTGELFF TRBJ2-2 TRBV6-1 TRBD1 many
TGTGCCAGCAGTTTGCCGGGGTATAATTCACCCCTCCACTTT CASSLPGYNSPLHF TRBJ1-6 TRBV12-3/TRBV12-4 NA many
TGCAATGCTAGTAGAGGGAGGGGGGACATTCAGTACTTC CNASRGRGDIQYF TRBJ2-4 TRBV20-1 NA NA
TGTGCCAGCAGTTCCCGCGGGGGCGTGAGAATGAACACTGAAGCTTTCTTT CASSSRGGVRMNTEAFF TRBJ1-1 TRBV6-5 NA many
TGTGCCAGCAGTCCGCTCCCCCCTGAGCAGTACTTC CASSPLPPEQYF TRBJ2-7 TRBV27 NA many
TGTGCCAGCAGTGAAGGGTCCCTAGCCCTGGGGGAGACCCAGTACTTC CASSEGSLALGETQYF TRBJ2-5 TRBV6-1 NA many
TGTGCCAGCATCTGGACAGGGTTGGCCGGGGAGCTGTTTTTT CASIWTGLAGELFF TRBJ2-2 TRBV6-1 TRBD1 NA
TGTGCCAGCAGCTTAGTTTCGGTCGTGTCACCCCTCCACTTT CASSLVSVVSPLHF TRBJ1-6 TRBV7-8 NA many
TGTGCCAGCGGTAGCCCTCCTAGCGGGGTTAGCTCTGGGGCCAACGTCCTGACTTTC CASGSPPSGVSSGANVLTF TRBJ2-6 TRBV6-6 TRBD2 many
TGTGCCAGCAGCCGGACAGGGGATGCTTTCTTT CASSRTGDAFF TRBJ1-1 TRBV7-9 TRBD1 NA
TGTGCCACCAGTCCCGGGGACACCGTATATGGCTACACCTTC CATSPGDTVYGYTF TRBJ1-2 TRBV24-1 NA many
TGTGCCAGCAGTGGGGCCCTAGCGGACCACTCCTACGAGCAGTACTTC CASSGALADHSYEQYF TRBJ2-7 TRBV6-2/TRBV6-3 TRBD2 many
TGTGCCACCGCGGACAGGGTGGTTAACGGGGAGCTGTTTTTT CATADRVVNGELFF TRBJ2-2 TRBV19 TRBD1 many
TGTGCCAGCAGTTCCAAGATGACAGGGGTGTCTTTTGGCAATCAGCCCCAGCATTTT CASSSKMTGVSFGNQPQHF TRBJ1-5 TRBV12-3/TRBV12-4 TRBD1 NA
TGTGCCAGCAGCTTAATCTACCGTAACCGAACATTAGCCAAAAACATTCAGTACTTC CASSLIYRNRTLAKNIQYF TRBJ2-4 TRBV11-2 NA few
TGTGCCAGCAGCGCTTCCGGACAGGATTCCTACGAGCAGTACTTC CASSASGQDSYEQYF TRBJ2-7 TRBV9 TRBD1 many
TGCGCCAGCAGCCGAGGGGGACTACCAGGGGACATTCAGTACTTC CASSRGGLPGDIQYF TRBJ2-4 TRBV4-1 NA few
TGTGCCAGCAGTGAATTCACAGGCGATCAGCCCCAGCATTTT CASSEFTGDQPQHF TRBJ1-5 TRBV25-1 NA many
TGTGCCAGCACCCAGGGCGTGACACACTCACCCCTCCACTTT CASTQGVTHSPLHF TRBJ1-6 TRBV7-2 NA many
TGTGCCAGTAGTAGAACAGACTTGAGCGGCTACACCTTC CASSRTDLSGYTF TRBJ1-2 TRBV19 NA many
TGTGCCAGCAGGGAGGTGGCGAGACAGGGCGCTGAAGCTTTCTTT CASREVARQGAEAFF TRBJ1-1 TRBV6-2/TRBV6-3 TRBD1 many
TGTGCCAGCAGCCGCCCGGGGACCCAGGGAGAGACCCAGTACTTC CASSRPGTQGETQYF TRBJ2-5 TRBV4-2 NA many
TGTGCCAGCTCACCACCGTGGACAGGGGTACACGAGCAGTACTTC CASSPPWTGVHEQYF TRBJ2-7 TRBV18 TRBD1 many
TGTGCCAGCAGCCGAAAGACAGTGAACACTGAAGCTTTCTTT CASSRKTVNTEAFF TRBJ1-1 TRBV12-3/TRBV12-4 NA many
TGTGCCAACAGCCTACAGGGGGCCGCTGAAGCTTTCTTT CANSLQGAAEAFF TRBJ1-1 TRBV6-1 TRBD1 many
TGTGCCACCAGTAAATACCCAGGGAATGAAGCTTTCTTT CATSKYPGNEAFF TRBJ1-1 TRBV24-1 NA many
TGTGCCAGCAGTTTTGGCAGGGTGGGAACTGAAGCTTTCTTT CASSFGRVGTEAFF TRBJ1-1 TRBV12-3/TRBV12-4 NA many
TGTGCCAGCAGCCCCGACAGTTACAATCAGCCCCAGCATTTT CASSPDSYNQPQHF TRBJ1-5 TRBV7-8 NA many
TGTGCCAGCAGTTCCTCATTCGGACTAGGACAAGAGACCCAGTACTTC CASSSSFGLGQETQYF TRBJ2-5 TRBV28 TRBD2 many
TGTGCCAGCAGTCGGACAGGGTCTGTGGATGGCTACACCTTC CASSRTGSVDGYTF TRBJ1-2 TRBV6-1 TRBD1 many
TGTGCCAGCAGTGAAGCAGGGTCCTACGAGCAGTACTTC CASSEAGSYEQYF TRBJ2-7 TRBV6-1 NA many
TGTGCCAGTAGCCTGACAGGGGAAACTGAAGCTTTCTTT CASSLTGETEAFF TRBJ1-1 TRBV19 TRBD1 many
TGCAGTGCTAGGTCGGCGGGCACTGAAGCTTTCTTT CSARSAGTEAFF TRBJ1-1 TRBV20-1 NA many
TGCGCCAGCAGCTCGTGGACTAGCGGGGGCACCTACGAGCAGTACTTC CASSSWTSGGTYEQYF TRBJ2-7 TRBV5-1 TRBD2 NA
TGTGCCAGCAGCGACCGGGACAACAATTCACCCCTCCACTTT CASSDRDNNSPLHF TRBJ1-6 TRBV2 NA NA
TGTGCCAGCAGGATTTACGGACAGCCCACTGAAGCTTTCTTT CASRIYGQPTEAFF TRBJ1-1 TRBV6-2/TRBV6-3 NA many
TGTGCCAGCAGCTTGGCCGGCAGGGGTTCCCAAGAGACCCAGTACTTC CASSLAGRGSQETQYF TRBJ2-5 TRBV5-6 NA NA
TGCAGTGCTAGAGGGTTGGGACAGCTCTACTACGAGCAGTACTTC CSARGLGQLYYEQYF TRBJ2-7 TRBV20-1 TRBD1 many
TGCAGCGTTGCCTCTGGGTTGGACACTGAAGCTTTCTTT CSVASGLDTEAFF TRBJ1-1 TRBV29-1 NA many
TGTGCCAGTAGTATGGCGGGACCCCCTATGAACACTGAAGCTTTCTTT CASSMAGPPMNTEAFF TRBJ1-1 TRBV19 NA many
TGCAGCGTTCGAAAACTAGCGGGGGGGAACACCGGGGAGCTGTTTTTT CSVRKLAGGNTGELFF TRBJ2-2 TRBV29-1 TRBD2 many
TGTGCTAGTGGTTTGGGGACCCTCTATGGCTACACCTTC CASGLGTLYGYTF TRBJ1-2 TRBV12-5 NA many